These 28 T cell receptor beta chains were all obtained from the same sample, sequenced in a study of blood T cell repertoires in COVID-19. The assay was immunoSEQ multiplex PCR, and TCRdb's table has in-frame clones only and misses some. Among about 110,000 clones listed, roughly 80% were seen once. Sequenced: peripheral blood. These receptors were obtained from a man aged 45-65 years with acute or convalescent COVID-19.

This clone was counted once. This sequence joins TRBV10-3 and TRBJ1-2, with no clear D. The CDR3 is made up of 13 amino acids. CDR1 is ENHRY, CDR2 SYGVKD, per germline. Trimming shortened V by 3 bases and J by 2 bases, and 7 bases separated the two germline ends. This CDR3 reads CAISDSGNYGYTF. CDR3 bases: TGTGCCATCAGTGATTCGGGGAACTATGGCTACACCTTC.

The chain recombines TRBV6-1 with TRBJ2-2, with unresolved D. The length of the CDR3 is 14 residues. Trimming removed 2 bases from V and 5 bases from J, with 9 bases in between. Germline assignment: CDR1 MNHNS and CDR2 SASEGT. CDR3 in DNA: TGTGCCAGCAGTGAACAAAGGAGTACCGGGGAGCTGTTTTTT. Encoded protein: CASSEQRSTGELFF.

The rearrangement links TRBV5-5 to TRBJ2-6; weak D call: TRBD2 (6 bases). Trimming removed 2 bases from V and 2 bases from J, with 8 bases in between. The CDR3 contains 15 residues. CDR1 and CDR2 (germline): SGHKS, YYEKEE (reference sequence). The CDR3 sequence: CASSLGGAGANVLTF. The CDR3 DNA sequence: TGTGCCAGCAGCTTAGGAGGGGCTGGGGCCAACGTCCTGACTTTC.

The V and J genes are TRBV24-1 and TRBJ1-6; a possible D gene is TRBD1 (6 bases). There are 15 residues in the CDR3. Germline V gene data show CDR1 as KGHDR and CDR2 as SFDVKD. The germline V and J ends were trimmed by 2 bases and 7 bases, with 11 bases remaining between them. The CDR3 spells CATSDSTGVNSPLHF. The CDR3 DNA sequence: TGTGCCACCAGTGATTCGACAGGCGTAAATTCACCCCTCCACTTT.

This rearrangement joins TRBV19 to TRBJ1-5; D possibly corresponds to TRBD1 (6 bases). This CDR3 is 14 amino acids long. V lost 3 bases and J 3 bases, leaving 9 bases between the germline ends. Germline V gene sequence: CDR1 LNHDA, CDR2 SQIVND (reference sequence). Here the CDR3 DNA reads TGTGCCAGTAGTATCGGACAGTTCAATCAGCCCCAGCATTTT. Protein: CASSIGQFNQPQHF.

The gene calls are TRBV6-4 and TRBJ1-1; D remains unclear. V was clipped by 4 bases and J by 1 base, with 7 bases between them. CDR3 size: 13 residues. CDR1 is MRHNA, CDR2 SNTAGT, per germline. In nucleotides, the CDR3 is TGTGCCAGCAGTGTTGTGGCGAACACTGAAGCTTTCTTT. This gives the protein CASSVVANTEAFF.

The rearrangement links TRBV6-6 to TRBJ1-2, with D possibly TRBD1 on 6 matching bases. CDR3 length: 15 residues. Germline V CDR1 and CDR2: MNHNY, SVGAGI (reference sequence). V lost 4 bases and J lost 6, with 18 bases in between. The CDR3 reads CASSSWDTPDHGYTF. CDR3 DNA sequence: TGTGCCAGCAGTTCCTGGGACACCCCGGACCATGGCTACACCTTC.

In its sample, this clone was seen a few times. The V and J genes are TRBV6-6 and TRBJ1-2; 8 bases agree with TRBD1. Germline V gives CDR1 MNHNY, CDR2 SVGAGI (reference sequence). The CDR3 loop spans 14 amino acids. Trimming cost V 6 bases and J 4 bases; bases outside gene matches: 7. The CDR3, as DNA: TGTGCCAGCAGCCCCCCAACAGGGGGCTATGGCTACACCTTC. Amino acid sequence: CASSPPTGGYGYTF.

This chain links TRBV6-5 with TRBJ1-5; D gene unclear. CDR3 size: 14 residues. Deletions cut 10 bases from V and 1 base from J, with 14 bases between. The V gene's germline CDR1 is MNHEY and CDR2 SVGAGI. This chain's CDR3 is CATSPQRSNQPQHF. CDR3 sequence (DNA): TGTGCCACAAGCCCCCAGAGGAGCAATCAGCCCCAGCATTTT.

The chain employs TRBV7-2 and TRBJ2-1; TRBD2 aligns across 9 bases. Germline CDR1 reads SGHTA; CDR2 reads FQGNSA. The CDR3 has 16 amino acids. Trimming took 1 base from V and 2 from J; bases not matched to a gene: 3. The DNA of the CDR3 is TGTGCCAGCAGCTTAGGGCGGGGGGGTGCCTACAATGAGCAGTTCTTC. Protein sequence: CASSLGRGGAYNEQFF.

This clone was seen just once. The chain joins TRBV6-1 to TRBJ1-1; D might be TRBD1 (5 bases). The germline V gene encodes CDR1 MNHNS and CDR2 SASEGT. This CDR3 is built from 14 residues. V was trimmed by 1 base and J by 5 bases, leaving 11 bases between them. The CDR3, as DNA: TGTGCCAGCAGTGAAGGGGGGGGTTGGACTGAAGCTTTCTTT. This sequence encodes CASSEGGGWTEAFF.

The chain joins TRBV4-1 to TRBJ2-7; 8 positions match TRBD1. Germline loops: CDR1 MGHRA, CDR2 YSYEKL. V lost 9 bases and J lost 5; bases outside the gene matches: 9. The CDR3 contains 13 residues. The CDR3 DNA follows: TGCGCCAGGCCCAGGGGGCGCAGCGACGAGCAGTACGTC. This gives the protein CARPRGRSDEQYV.

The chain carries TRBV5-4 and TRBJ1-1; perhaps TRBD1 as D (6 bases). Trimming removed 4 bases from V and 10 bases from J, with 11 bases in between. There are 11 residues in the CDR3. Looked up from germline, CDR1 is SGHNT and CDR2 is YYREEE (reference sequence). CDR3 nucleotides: TGTGCCAGCAGCGTGACAGGTGTAGCTTTCTTT. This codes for CASSVTGVAFF.

The CDR3 coding sequence is TGCGCCAGCAGCTTGGGAGGGACTGGGACCCATTATGAGCAGTTCTTC. Protein sequence: CASSLGGTGTHYEQFF. This chain uses TRBV5-1 with TRBJ2-1; a possible D gene is TRBD2 (6 bases). This CDR3 has 16 residues. The germline V and J ends were trimmed by 0 bases and 8 bases, with 18 bases remaining between them. Germline-derived CDR1 and CDR2 are SGHRS and YFSETQ.

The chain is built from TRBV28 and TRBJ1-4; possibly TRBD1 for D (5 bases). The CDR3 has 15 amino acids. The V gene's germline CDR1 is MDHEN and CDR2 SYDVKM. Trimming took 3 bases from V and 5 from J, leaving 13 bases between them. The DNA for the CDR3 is TGTGCCAGCAGTTTCCTTGGGCAGGGAAATGAAAAACTGTTTTTT. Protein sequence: CASSFLGQGNEKLFF.

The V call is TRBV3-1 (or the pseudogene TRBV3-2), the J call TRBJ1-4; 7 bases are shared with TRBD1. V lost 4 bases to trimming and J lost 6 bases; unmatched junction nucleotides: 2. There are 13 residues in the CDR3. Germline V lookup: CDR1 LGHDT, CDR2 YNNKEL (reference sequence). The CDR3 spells CASSRQGDEKLFF. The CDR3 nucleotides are TGTGCCAGCAGCCGCCAGGGGGATGAAAAACTGTTTTTT.

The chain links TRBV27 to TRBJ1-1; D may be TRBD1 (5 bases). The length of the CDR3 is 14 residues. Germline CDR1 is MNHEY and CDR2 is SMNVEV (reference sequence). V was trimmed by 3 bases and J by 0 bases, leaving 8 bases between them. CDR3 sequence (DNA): TGTGCCAGCAGTTTGACAGCAATGAACACTGAAGCTTTCTTT. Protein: CASSLTAMNTEAFF.

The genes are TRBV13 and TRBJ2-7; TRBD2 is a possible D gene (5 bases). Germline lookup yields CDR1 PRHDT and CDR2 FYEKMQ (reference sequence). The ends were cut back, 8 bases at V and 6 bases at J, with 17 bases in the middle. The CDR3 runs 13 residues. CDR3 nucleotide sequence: TGTGCCAGCGGATCGGGAATCTCCGGCGAGCAGTACTTC. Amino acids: CASGSGISGEQYF.

The CDR3 here is CASSVGHGVGNGYTF. DNA for the CDR3: TGTGCCAGCAGCGTAGGACACGGGGTGGGGAATGGCTACACCTTC. The V gene is TRBV9, the J gene TRBJ1-2; D remains ambiguous. The CDR3 length is 15 residues. Looked up from germline, CDR1 is SGDLS and CDR2 is YYNGEE. The V end lost 0 bases, the J end lost 6 bases, and 15 bases lay between the germline ends.

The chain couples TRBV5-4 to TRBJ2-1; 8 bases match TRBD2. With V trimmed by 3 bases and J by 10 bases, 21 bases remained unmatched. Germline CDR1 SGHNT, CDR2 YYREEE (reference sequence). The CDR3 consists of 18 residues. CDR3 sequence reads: CASSWGNSGTSFFWEQFF. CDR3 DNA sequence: TGTGCCAGCAGCTGGGGCAATTCCGGGACTAGTTTTTTTTGGGAGCAGTTCTTC.

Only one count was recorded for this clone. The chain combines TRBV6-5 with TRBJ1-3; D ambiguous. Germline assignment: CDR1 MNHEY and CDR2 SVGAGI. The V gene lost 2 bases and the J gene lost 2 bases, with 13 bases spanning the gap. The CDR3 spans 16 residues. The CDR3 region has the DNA TGTGCCAGCAGTTACAATAGGCTAGGTGCTGGAAACACCATATATTTT. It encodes CASSYNRLGAGNTIYF.

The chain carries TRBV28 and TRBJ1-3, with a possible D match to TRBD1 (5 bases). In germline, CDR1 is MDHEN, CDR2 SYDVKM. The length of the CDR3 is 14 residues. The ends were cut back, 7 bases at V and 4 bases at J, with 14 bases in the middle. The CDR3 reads CASMVSGLGNTIYF. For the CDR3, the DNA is TGTGCCAGCATGGTGTCAGGGTTGGGAAACACCATATATTTT.

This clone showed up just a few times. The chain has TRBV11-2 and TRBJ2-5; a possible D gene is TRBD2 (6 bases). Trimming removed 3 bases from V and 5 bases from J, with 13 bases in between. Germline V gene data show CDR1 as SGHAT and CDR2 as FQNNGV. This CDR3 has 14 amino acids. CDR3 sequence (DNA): TGTGCCAGCAGCTTGGCGGGGAGAGGGGAGACCCAGTACTTC. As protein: CASSLAGRGETQYF.

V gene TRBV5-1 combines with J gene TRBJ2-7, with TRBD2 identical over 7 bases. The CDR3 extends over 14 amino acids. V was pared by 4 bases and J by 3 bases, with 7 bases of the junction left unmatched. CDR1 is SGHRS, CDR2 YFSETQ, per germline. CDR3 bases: TGCGCCAGCAGCGCGGGGCTAGCGGTCTACGAGCAGTACTTC. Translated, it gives CASSAGLAVYEQYF.

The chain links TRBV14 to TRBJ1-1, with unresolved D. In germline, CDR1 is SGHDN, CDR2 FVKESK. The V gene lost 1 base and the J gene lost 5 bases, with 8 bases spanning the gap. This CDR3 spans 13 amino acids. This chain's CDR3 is CASSQGRDTEAFF. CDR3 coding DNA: TGTGCCAGCAGCCAAGGTCGGGATACTGAAGCTTTCTTT.

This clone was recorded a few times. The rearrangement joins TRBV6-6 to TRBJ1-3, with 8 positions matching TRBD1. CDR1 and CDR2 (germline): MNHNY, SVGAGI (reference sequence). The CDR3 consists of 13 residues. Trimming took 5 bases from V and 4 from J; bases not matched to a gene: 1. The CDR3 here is CASSRTGGNTIYF. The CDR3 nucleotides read TGTGCCAGCAGTCGGACAGGGGGAAACACCATATATTTT.

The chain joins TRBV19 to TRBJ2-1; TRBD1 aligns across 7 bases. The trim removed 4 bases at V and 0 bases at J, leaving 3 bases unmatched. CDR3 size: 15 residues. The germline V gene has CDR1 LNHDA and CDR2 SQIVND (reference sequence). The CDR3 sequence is CASSTNRGSYNEQFF. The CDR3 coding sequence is TGTGCCAGTAGTACCAACAGGGGCTCCTACAATGAGCAGTTCTTC.

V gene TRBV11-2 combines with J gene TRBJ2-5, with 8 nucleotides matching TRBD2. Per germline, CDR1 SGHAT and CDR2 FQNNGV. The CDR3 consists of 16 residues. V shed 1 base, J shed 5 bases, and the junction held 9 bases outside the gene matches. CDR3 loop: CASSLASGGPHETQYF. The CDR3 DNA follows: TGTGCCAGCAGCTTAGCTTCGGGGGGGCCCCACGAGACCCAGTACTTC.